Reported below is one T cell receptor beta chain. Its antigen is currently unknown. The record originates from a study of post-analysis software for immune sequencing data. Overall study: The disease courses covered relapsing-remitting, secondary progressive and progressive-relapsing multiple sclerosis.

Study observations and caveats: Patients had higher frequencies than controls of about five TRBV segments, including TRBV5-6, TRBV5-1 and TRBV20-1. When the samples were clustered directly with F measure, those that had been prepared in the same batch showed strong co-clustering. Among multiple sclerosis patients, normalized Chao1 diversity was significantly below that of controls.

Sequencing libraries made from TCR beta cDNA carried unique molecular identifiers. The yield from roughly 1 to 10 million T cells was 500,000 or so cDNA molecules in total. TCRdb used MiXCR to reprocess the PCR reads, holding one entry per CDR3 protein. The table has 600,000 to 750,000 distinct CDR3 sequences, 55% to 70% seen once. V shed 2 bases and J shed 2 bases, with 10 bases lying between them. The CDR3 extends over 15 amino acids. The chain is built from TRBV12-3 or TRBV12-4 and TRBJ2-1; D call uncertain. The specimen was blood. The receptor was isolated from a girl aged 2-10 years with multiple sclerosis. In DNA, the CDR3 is TGTGCCAGCAGTTTACGGGCAACGGCCTACAATGAGCAGTTCTTC. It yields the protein CASSLRATAYNEQFF.